This entry describes one TCR beta chain. The antigen is not known. This entry belongs to a study of cytomegalovirus exposure and HLA in healthy donors. Study information: HLA-typed donors were the source of tens of millions of unique TCRs held in an early data release. Broader study findings: The authors later linked a missense DCLRE1C variant to TCR beta V- and J-gene trimming.

The germline V gene encodes CDR1 SGDLS and CDR2 YYNGEE. The CDR3 runs to 12 residues. Trimming shortened V by 4 bases and J by 5 bases, and 7 bases separated the two germline ends. The PCR used 60 Vbeta and 13 Jbeta primers. Clones were read by immunoSEQ multiplex PCR, and TCRdb kept only the in-frame ones, dropping some. The data hold 100,000 to 150,000 clones, with around three quarters observed a single time. The source of this sequence is a female donor in good health and CMV-seronegative. This chain joins TRBV9 and TRBJ1-3; D gene ambiguous. Sequenced: PBMCs. CDR3: CASSPSRNTIYF. The CDR3, as DNA: TGTGCCAGCAGCCCCTCCCGAAACACCATATATTTT.